This T cell receptor beta chain was identified in a study of cytomegalovirus exposure and HLA in healthy donors. Study-wide findings and caveats: In a later analysis, at a false discovery rate of 0.05, approximately 18,000 TCR beta sequences were associated with HLA alleles. The CMV antigen specificity of a few CMV-associated chains was confirmed through in vitro analysis.

This clone was observed a single time. Its antigen is unidentified. Sequence at one end of the junction differs from germline and may be a read error. Per germline, CDR1 SGHTS and CDR2 YDEGEE. The CDR3 length is 15 residues. In the PCR, 60 Vbeta and 13 Jbeta primers were used. The protocol was immunoSEQ multiplex PCR, while the TCRdb copy is restricted to in-frame clones and leaves out a portion. The sample consists of more than 140,000 clones, roughly four fifths of them appearing once. The chain is built from TRBV5-8 and TRBJ1-4; weak D call: TRBD1 (5 bases). The source material was PBMCs. This receptor was obtained from a man aged 25-40 years in good health and CMV-seropositive. Here the CDR3 reads CAGSSGGEISEKLFF. The CDR3 DNA sequence: TGTGCCGGCAGCTCCGGGGGAGAAATAAGTGAAAAACTGTTTTTT.